This T cell receptor (beta chain) was captured by sequencing in a study of cytomegalovirus exposure and HLA in healthy donors. The wider study: In a later analysis, it was reported that the 120 validation repertoires had been produced on the same platform as the 700 or so repertoires belonging to the first cohort.

General observations from the study: In vitro data verified three CMV-associated chains as specific for CMV antigens. The study listed 150 to 200 cytomegalovirus-associated TCR beta chains.

To note about this clone: Its antigen remains unknown.

The assay was immunoSEQ multiplex PCR, and TCRdb's table has in-frame clones only and misses some. The data contain about 160,000 clones, approximately 96% of them singletons. Germline loops: CDR1 MGHRA, CDR2 YSYEKL. The CDR3 consists of 14 residues. With V trimmed by 2 bases and J by 4 bases, 3 bases remained unmatched. Sequencing was carried out using PBMCs. This TCR came from a woman younger than 35 in good health and CMV-seronegative. The chain carries TRBV4-1 and TRBJ1-2; 8 positions match TRBD1. The CDR3 DNA follows: TGCGCCAGCAGCCAATACGGACAGGGCTATGGCTACACCTTC. This gives the protein CASSQYGQGYGYTF.